Described below is a single T cell receptor (beta chain) sequence and its context. This sample stems from a study of tumor-infiltrating lymphocytes in localized non-small cell lung cancer. TCRdb keeps only in-frame clones here, not all; method: immunoSEQ multiplex PCR. Of over 5,500 clones in the sample, over 65% are singletons; the top ten hold 5% to 6.5%. The CDR3 loop spans 15 amino acids. V lost 5 bases, J lost 0 bases, and 8 bases stayed unmatched. CDR1 and CDR2 (germline): SGHRS, YFSETQ. The rearrangement links TRBV5-1 to TRBJ2-7; 7 bases map to TRBD2. The origin of this receptor is a human donor with non-small cell lung cancer. The material sequenced was lung tumor tissue. The CDR3 spells CASRNSGLSSYEQYF. The CDR3 bases are TGCGCCAGCAGGAATAGCGGGCTGAGCTCCTACGAGCAGTACTTC.